The 19 T cell receptor beta chains reported below all come from one sample, sequenced in a study of T cells in Graves' hyperthyroidism and ophthalmopathy (dated by TCRdb to about 2019). Receptors were amplified or captured by multiplex PCR. The sequencer listed for this sample is Illumina HiSeq 2000. Amplification of TCR beta CDR3 regions was carried out from RNA transcripts. The TCR CDR3 was subjected to a first round of RT-PCR using the HTBI primer set and the Qiagen OneStep RT-PCR kit. TCRdb ran its own pipeline on the public reads, namely fastp trimming at Q25 and MiXCR clone calling, and kept in-frame beta chains. Rows matching on CDR3 protein sequence are summarized as one entry with the most common DNA and genes. The sample table shows hundreds of thousands of distinct CDR3 sequences, and around 15% are seen once. Around 28% of the sample comes from the top ten. The specimen sequenced was blood. The source is a woman under 30 with Graves' ophthalmopathy.

This clonotype was picked up many times. The chain has TRBV27 and TRBJ2-1; 12 nucleotides line up with TRBD2. From germline, CDR1 is MNHEY and CDR2 SMNVEV (reference sequence). V lost 3 bases and J lost 10; bases outside the gene matches: 4. This CDR3 spans 14 amino acids. The CDR3 loop is CASSFRTSGKEQFF. The CDR3 DNA follows: TGTGCCAGCAGTTTTAGGACTAGCGGGAAAGAGCAGTTCTTC.

In its sample, this clonotype was seen many times. This sequence joins TRBV6-1 and TRBJ1-2; no firm D call. This CDR3 is 15 amino acids long. Germline V lookup: CDR1 MNHNS, CDR2 SASEGT. V shed 4 bases and J shed 7 bases, with 19 bases lying between them. As DNA, the CDR3 is TGTGCCAGCAGTGGTAGATCAGAGGTGCCGCGTGGCTACACCTTC. Amino acid sequence: CASSGRSEVPRGYTF.

This clonotype occurred many times. V gene TRBV11-3 combines with J gene TRBJ1-2; TRBD1 is a possible D gene (6 bases). V was clipped by 5 bases and J by 0 bases, with 22 bases between them. CDR3 length: 18 amino acids. In germline, CDR1 is SGHNT, CDR2 YENEEA. In DNA, the CDR3 is TGTGCCAGCAGCCTGAATGAGCAGGGGCGTCAAGCTAACTATGGCTACACCTTC. It encodes CASSLNEQGRQANYGYTF.

This clonotype was seen at least ten times. The chain recombines TRBV11-2 with TRBJ1-2, with D unclear. V lost 2 bases and J 3 bases, leaving 10 bases between the germline ends. Germline CDR1 SGHAT, CDR2 FQNNGV. The CDR3 consists of 14 residues. CDR3: CASSLWLTHYGYTF. The DNA for the CDR3 is TGTGCCAGCAGCTTATGGCTGACGCACTATGGCTACACCTTC.

This clonotype has a count of ten or more. The chain recombines TRBV5-1 with TRBJ2-2; no reliable D call. The CDR3 spans 12 residues. Germline CDR1 reads SGHRS; CDR2 reads YFSETQ. Trimming cost V 9 bases and J 5 bases, with 11 bases left between them. The CDR3 nucleotides are TGCGCCATTTCGAGTCGTACCGGGGAGCTGTTTTTT. It is translated as CAISSRTGELFF.

V is TRBV29-1 and J is TRBJ1-1; weak D call: TRBD1 (6 bases). The CDR3 runs to 13 residues. V was cut by 7 bases and J by 3 bases, with 15 bases left in between. Germline lookup yields CDR1 SQVTM and CDR2 ANQGSEA. CDR3 sequence: CSASGQRDTEAFF. CDR3 bases: TGCAGCGCCTCTGGACAGCGGGACACTGAAGCTTTCTTT.

The rearrangement links TRBV3-1 to TRBJ2-1; a weak D match, TRBD1 (6 bases). Germline lookup yields CDR1 LGHDT and CDR2 YNNKEL (reference sequence). The CDR3 runs to 15 residues. V lost 1 base, J lost 3 bases, and 10 bases lay in between. CDR3 residues: CASSQGQESYNEQFF. The CDR3 DNA reads as TGTGCCAGCAGCCAAGGACAGGAAAGCTACAATGAGCAGTTCTTC.

Many counts were recorded for this clonotype. The chain recombines TRBV15 with TRBJ2-5; D is uncertain. With 0 bases removed from V and 5 bases from J, the gap between germline ends came to 7 bases. Per the germline V gene, CDR1 is LNHNV and CDR2 is YYDKDF (reference sequence). This CDR3 has 13 amino acids. CDR3 amino acids: CATSRDWAETQYF. Written as DNA, the CDR3 is TGTGCCACCAGCAGAGATTGGGCGGAGACCCAGTACTTC.

The sample holds many counts of this clonotype. The chain carries TRBV20-1 and TRBJ2-1; no definite D call. Germline assignment: CDR1 DFQATT and CDR2 SNEGSKA (reference sequence). V lost 3 bases and J lost 8, with 8 bases in between. This CDR3 spans 11 amino acids. This chain's CDR3 is CSASTGYEQFF. CDR3 sequence (DNA): TGCAGTGCTAGTACGGGTTATGAGCAGTTCTTC.

This chain links TRBV6-2 or TRBV6-3 with TRBJ1-2, with no clear D. This CDR3 is built from 14 residues. CDR1 is MNHEY, CDR2 SVGEGT, per germline. The V and J ends lost 7 bases and 8 bases respectively, with 20 bases between them. CDR3 in amino acids: CASTLEEVNTGYTF. CDR3 nucleotides: TGTGCCAGCACCCTAGAGGAGGTCAACACGGGCTACACCTTC.

This clonotype was seen repeatedly, ten times or more. The V call is TRBV7-9, the J call TRBJ2-1; a weak D match, TRBD2 (6 bases). This CDR3 has 15 amino acids. V lost 7 bases to trimming and J lost 7 bases, with 20 bases between them. The germline V gene has CDR1 SEHNR and CDR2 FQNEAQ (reference sequence). CDR3 nucleotides: TGTGCCAGCATGCCGTGGCAGGGAGGTCGAAATGAGCAGTTCTTC. Translated, it gives CASMPWQGGRNEQFF.

The genes are TRBV12-3 or TRBV12-4 and TRBJ2-5, with 8 bases lining up with TRBD1. The CDR3 runs to 15 residues. V lost 4 bases and J lost 1; bases outside the gene matches: 5. CDR3 coding DNA: TGTGCCAGCAGTTCCAGACAGGGGACCCAAGAGACCCAGTACTTC. It yields the protein CASSSRQGTQETQYF.

In its sample, this clonotype was seen many times. V usage is TRBV20-1 and J usage is TRBJ2-7; a possible D gene is TRBD1 (5 bases). There are 21 residues in the CDR3. Per germline, CDR1 DFQATT and CDR2 SNEGSKA (reference sequence). Trimming cost V 2 bases and J 1 base, with 33 bases left between them. The CDR3 region has the DNA TGCAGTGCTAGAACAGACAGAGCCTTCCGAGCCTTCCCTCTCTTTTCCTACGAGCAGTACTTC. Amino acids: CSARTDRAFRAFPLFSYEQYF.

This clonotype was found many times. V usage is TRBV10-2 and J usage is TRBJ2-5, with 9 bases aligning to TRBD1. This CDR3 has 16 residues. CDR1 and CDR2 from the germline V gene are WSHSY and SAAADI. Trimming cost V 10 bases and J 1 base; bases outside gene matches: 13. The CDR3 loop is CATFDSDRGGQETQYF. In nucleotides, the CDR3 is TGCGCCACCTTCGATTCGGACAGGGGTGGCCAAGAGACCCAGTACTTC.

This clonotype was counted a few times. The chain carries TRBV4-2 and TRBJ2-1; 9 nucleotides agree with TRBD2. This CDR3 has 17 residues. After removal of 2 bases from V and 0 bases from J, the junction contained 5 bases not matched to a gene. Germline CDR1 and CDR2: LGHNA and YNFKEQ. Here the CDR3 DNA reads TGTGCCAGCAGCCAAATAGCGGGAGTAAGCTCCTACAATGAGCAGTTCTTC. It translates to CASSQIAGVSSYNEQFF.

This clonotype was observed many times. This chain links TRBV7-3 with TRBJ1-6; no reliable D call. This CDR3 contains 13 residues. V was cut by 0 bases and J by 19 bases, with 16 bases left in between. Per germline, CDR1 SGHTA and CDR2 FQGTGA. CDR3 amino acids: CASSLTLNGVQHF. In nucleotides, the CDR3 is TGTGCCAGCAGCTTAACTCTTAATGGCGTTCAGCACTTT.

This clonotype has more than one count but fewer than ten. Here the CDR3 DNA reads TGCGCCAGCAGCTTTGGCGGGTCAGGGGGCTCTGGCTATGGCTACACCTTC. It encodes CASSFGGSGGSGYGYTF. The V and J genes are TRBV5-1 and TRBJ1-2, with 8 bases that match TRBD1. V shed 2 bases and J 4 bases; nucleotides not matched to a gene: 13. Germline CDR1 reads SGHRS; CDR2 reads YFSETQ. The CDR3 is made up of 17 amino acids.

J is TRBJ2-1 and V is TRBV2, with 9 bases that match TRBD2. After removal of 11 bases from V and 5 bases from J, the junction contained 10 bases not matched to a gene. The CDR3 runs 14 residues. Germline V gene lookup returns CDR1 SNHLY and CDR2 FYNNEI. CDR3 sequence reads: CARQGSGGHNEQFF. CDR3 in DNA: TGTGCCCGCCAGGGTAGCGGGGGCCACAATGAGCAGTTCTTC.

The table lists this clonotype with many counts. The CDR3 spells CASSLPGTAYEQYF. The CDR3 DNA follows: TGTGCCAGCAGCCTTCCCGGGACAGCCTACGAGCAGTACTTC. V and J are TRBV14 and TRBJ2-7; 7 bases fit TRBD1. V dropped 4 bases and J dropped 2; count of bases not matched to a gene: 5. The CDR3 loop spans 14 amino acids. The germline gives CDR1 SGHDN, CDR2 FVKESK.